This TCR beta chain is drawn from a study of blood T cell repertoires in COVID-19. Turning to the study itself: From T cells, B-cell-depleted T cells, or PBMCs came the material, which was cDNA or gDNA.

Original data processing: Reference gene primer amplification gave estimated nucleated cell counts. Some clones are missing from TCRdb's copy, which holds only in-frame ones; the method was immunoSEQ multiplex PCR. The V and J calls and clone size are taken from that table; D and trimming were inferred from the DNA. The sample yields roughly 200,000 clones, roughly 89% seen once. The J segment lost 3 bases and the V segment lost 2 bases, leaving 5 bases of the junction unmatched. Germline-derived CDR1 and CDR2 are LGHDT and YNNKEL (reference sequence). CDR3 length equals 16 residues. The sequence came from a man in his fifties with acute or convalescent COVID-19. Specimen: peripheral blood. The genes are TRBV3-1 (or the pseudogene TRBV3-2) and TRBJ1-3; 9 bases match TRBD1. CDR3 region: CASSQIPGQGGNTIYF. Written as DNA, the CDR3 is TGTGCCAGCAGCCAAATCCCGGGACAGGGTGGAAACACCATATATTTT.